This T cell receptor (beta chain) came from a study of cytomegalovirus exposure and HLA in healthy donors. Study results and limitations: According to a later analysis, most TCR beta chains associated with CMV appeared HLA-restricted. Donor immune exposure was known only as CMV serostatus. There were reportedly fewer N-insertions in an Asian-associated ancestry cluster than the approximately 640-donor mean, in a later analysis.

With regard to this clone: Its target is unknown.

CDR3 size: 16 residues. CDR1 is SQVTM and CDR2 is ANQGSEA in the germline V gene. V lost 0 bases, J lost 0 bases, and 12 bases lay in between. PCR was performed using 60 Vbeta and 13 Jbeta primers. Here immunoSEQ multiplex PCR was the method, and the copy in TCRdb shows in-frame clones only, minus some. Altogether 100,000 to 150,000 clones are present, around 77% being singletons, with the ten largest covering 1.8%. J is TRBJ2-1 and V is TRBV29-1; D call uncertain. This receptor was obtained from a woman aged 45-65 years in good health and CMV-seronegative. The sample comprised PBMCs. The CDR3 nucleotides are TGCAGCGTTGAAGAATCCCCCTGGAGCTCCTACAATGAGCAGTTCTTC. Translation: CSVEESPWSSYNEQFF.